This TCR beta chain was sequenced in a study of identical twins listed by TCRdb under 2016. Some background on the complete study: TCR alpha and beta repertoires from monozygotic twins, unrelated adults of various ages and cord blood were deep-sequenced to test whether fetal clonotypes persist. To rule out contamination, the twin experiments were replicated at different times with different library preparation protocols. Study-wide conclusions, independent of this receptor: Fewer insertions were carried by abundant cord blood beta clonotypes; a weaker similar trend was observed in young adult naive repertoires, while no such trend was observed in memory repertoires. Because the same donors could not be followed over many years, the conclusions depended on cross-sectional statistical analysis. Compared with coincidental sharing between unrelated individuals, out-of-frame TCR alpha sequences shared between twins had an excess of sequences with low generation probability. Out-of-frame TCR alpha sharing in monozygotic twins was systematically underestimated by recombination models, whereas sharing between unrelated individuals was in agreement with the recombination models. Invariant T cells such as MAIT and iNKT could partly confound zero-insertion analyses, although diverse VJ usage argued against such confounding for most clonotypes. A weaker excess of twin sharing was found in beta out-of-frame sequences because the signal-to-noise ratio was lowered by fewer shared sequences.

The V and J ends are trimmed by 3 bases and 4 bases, leaving 6 bases between them. From its cysteine to its phenylalanine, the CDR3 spans 11 amino acids. Only the CDR3 region is kept as DNA, spanning 33 bases read in frame from base 1. CDR1 and CDR2, per the germline V gene (reference sequence), are DFQATT and SNEGSKA. All donors were healthy Caucasians. Three pairs of female monozygotic twins, all aged 18 to 29 years, made up the twin cohort. Positive isolation kits from Invitrogen were used to isolate the CD4+ and CD8+ T cell populations. On this clonotype itself: Its target antigen remains unknown. The record has no base qualities; no much larger clone is one base away.

The library was obtained by 5' RACE. Sequenced using an Illumina HiSeq 2000. Template switching introduced a universal primer binding site; the final cDNA contained a unique molecular identifier, enabling accurate counting of TCR cDNA molecules. Specific primers in the conserved constant-segment region were used to synthesize first-strand cDNA for the TCR alpha and beta chains. To control for contamination, every cDNA library was double barcoded, receiving both a SMART-Mk sample barcode and Illumina barcodes. TruSeq adapter sequences, together with Illumina sample barcodes, were added in two successive PCR steps. The TCR alpha and beta cDNA libraries were sequenced on the Illumina HiSeq platform using custom primers. As for the original processing: MiGEC processed the raw reads to extract unique molecular identifiers, while MiXCR was used to determine the CDR3 positions. Recombination models were inferred per individual with the repgenHMM and IGoR tools using an EM algorithm. Shared clonotype analysis was performed with the tcR package in R, normalizing sharing by the product of cloneset sizes. To study raw recombination without the effects of thymic and clonal selection, out-of-frame nonproductive sequences were analyzed. TCRdb trimmed public reads at Q25 via fastp, called clones via MiXCR and kept in-frame beta chains. Merged by CDR3 protein, the rows form single entries marked with the most common genes and DNA. None of the V and J calls come from the authors' own analysis; TCRdb made them. The sample table lists 500,000 to 650,000 distinct CDR3 sequences, about a fifth of them with a count of one. Approximately 0.49% of the sample goes to the ten largest clones.

The same data also went into a second study, on yellow fever vaccine responses in identical twins. In that second paper, the authors write: The authors reported that the T cell response to vaccination in identical twins appeared partly convergent and partly personalized. In the study, vaccine-responding T cell clones were precisely tracked in identical twins.

Sequencing input: CD4+ T cells sorted from blood. This sequence was found in a woman aged 18-29 years in good health. The receptor chain draws on TRBV20-1 and TRBJ2-5, with no confidently assigned D gene. Here the CDR3 is given as CSASERETQYF. The DNA reads TGCAGTGCTAGTGAGCGAGAGACCCAGTACTTC.